This T cell receptor (beta chain) was captured in a study of T cells in Graves' hyperthyroidism and ophthalmopathy (dated by TCRdb to between 2019 and 2020). About the full investigation: Peripheral blood was collected at initial diagnosis, before any treatment. To identify TCR V-J signatures that set the groups apart, the researchers used a discovery cohort of approximately 98 patients, made up of 40 to 45 with Graves' ophthalmopathy and about 60 with stable Graves' hyperthyroidism. Prospective prediction of ophthalmopathy was tested in an independent validation cohort of about 19 hyperthyroidism patients and 17 patients who later progressed to ophthalmopathy. The 95 to 100 discovery patients were randomly split 7:3 into training and test sets. In addition, the study compared T-cell repertoires in thyroid tissue and in blood from roughly 6 Graves' hyperthyroidism patients. After blood sampling, hyperthyroidism patients were treated with methimazole at a starting dose of 30 mg daily, and ophthalmopathy patients were treated with high-dose intravenous methylprednisolone. The paper describes TCR Vbeta CDR3 sequencing of 135 peripheral blood samples, made up of 43 ophthalmopathy patients, 70 to 75 hyperthyroidism patients and 17 progressor patients.

TCR beta CDR3 regions were amplified from RNA transcripts. The first round of RT-PCR for the TCR CDR3 was performed with the HTBI primer set and the Qiagen OneStep RT-PCR kit. Libraries were constructed in a second round of multiplex PCR, after which size selection and purification were carried out. Paired-end sequencing of the libraries was performed with 100 bp reads on an Illumina HiSeq2000. On the authors' methods: SOAPnuke was used to process the raw data, throwing out any read that contained adapters or uncalled bases, had a mean Phred below 15, or lacked an exact constant-primer or identifier match. COPE v1.2.5 was used to merge the high-quality paired reads, and each unique nucleotide sequence was defined as a clonotype. MiTCR v1.1 was used to align clonotypes to the IMGT TRBV, TRBD and TRBJ reference segments. The analysis included only V-J combinations with a frequency above 0.0001, which together covered approximately 99% of the repertoires. The TCS score was defined as F50 (clonal expansion) divided by E x V (chaos), with BLOSUM62-based TCRdist calculated between CDR3 peptides within each V-J. Welch's t-statistics and random forest reduced 500 to 550 V-J features to roughly 13, which were used in a naive Bayes classifier (R e1071). The public reads were reprocessed in TCRdb via fastp at Q25 and MiXCR, keeping in-frame beta chains. Each entry is one CDR3 protein sequence, shown with its most common DNA and genes. It is TCRdb's table, rather than the study itself, that gives the V and J calls and clone size. This sample lists a few hundred thousand distinct CDR3 sequences; 19% were detected once. Clones ranked in the top ten supply around 4% of the sample.

Graves' hyperthyroidism was defined as stable when no progression to ophthalmopathy occurred over 18 months of follow-up. The hyperthyroidism patients were between 18 and 65 years old and newly diagnosed, with a disease duration of less than 2 months. Exclusion was applied to patients with uncontrolled infections, other autoimmune diseases, pregnancy or lactation. Diagnoses were established on the basis of clinical symptoms, serum thyroxine and TRAb, thyroid ultrasound, and orbital computed tomography. PBMCs were separated from around 9.1 ml of fresh peripheral blood using Ficoll-Paque density gradient centrifugation. Total RNA was extracted using Trizol reagent, and RNA quality was assessed on an Agilent 2100 Bioanalyzer. Trimming leaves V shorter by 3 bases and J shorter by 2 bases, with the junction holding 8 bases beyond the gene matches. From its cysteine to its phenylalanine, the CDR3 spans 16 amino acids. The kept DNA is CDR3 alone, 48 bases in frame from the first base. CDR1 and CDR2 were assigned from the germline V gene as SGHRS and YFSETQ.

On this clonotype: Its target antigen remains unknown. No much larger clonotype is one base removed from it; base qualities were not supplied.

Summary of the overall study and its limitations: Most expanded thyroid clonotypes (frequency above 0.001) were also detected in blood, suggesting blood repertoires may reflect thyroid immune responses. During validation, the model predicted progression to ophthalmopathy a median of approximately 6 months ahead of onset, with around 71% sensitivity and roughly 75% specificity. A 13 V-J signature model separated ophthalmopathy from stable hyperthyroidism, with just over 85% sensitivity and 81.08% specificity in cross-validation and 80%/75% in testing. Sample size was not statistically predetermined, and blinding of investigators to group allocation was not performed.

The TCR sequence derives from a young woman with Graves' hyperthyroidism. The rearranged chain carries TRBV5-1 and TRBJ1-1, and TRBD1 aligns with 9 junction nucleotides. Input material: blood. The CDR3 has the sequence CASSYTGTGLNTEAFF. The DNA sequence is as follows: TGCGCCAGCAGCTACACCGGGACAGGGCTTAACACTGAAGCTTTCTTT.